This TCR beta chain is drawn from a study of control samples from healthy donors and cancer patients. This CDR3 comprises 15 residues. With 3 bases removed from V and 1 base from J, the gap between germline ends came to 13 bases. Per the germline V gene, CDR1 is MGHRA and CDR2 is YSYEKL. Measured with immunoSEQ multiplex PCR; TCRdb has only the in-frame clones, and not every one. The sample has tens of thousands of clones, 95% to 97% seen once. This chain joins TRBV4-1 and TRBJ2-7, with a possible D match to TRBD2 (5 bases). The clonotype was recovered from a woman in her 30s in good health. The specimen sequenced was blood. The CDR3 region has the DNA TGCGCCAGCAGCCACTCCAGCGGTACTTCCTACGAGCAGTACTTC. This sequence encodes CASSHSSGTSYEQYF.